This TCR beta chain was obtained from a study of shared clonotypes between healthy human individuals. Study-level findings and limits: Sorted-subset samples were not fully sequenced, rarefaction indicated.

The V segment lost 2 bases and the J segment 9 bases; nucleotides outside the gene matches: 4. Germline-derived CDR1 and CDR2 are KGHSH and LQKENI. CDR3 length equals 14 residues. Assay: immunoSEQ multiplex PCR; the TCRdb copy retains only in-frame clones and omits some. The sample lists millions of clones, 93% occurring once. In regard to this clone: Its antigen is not identified.

The sample was naive CD4+ T cells from PBMCs. Subset defined: CD45RA+ positively selected. The genes are TRBV18 and TRBJ2-6; 7 nucleotides line up with TRBD2. This sequence was found in a man aged 18 to 30 in good health. Some clones in this sample may be carry-over from other donors' samples. CDR3 sequence reads: CASSPGGGDNVLTF. The DNA of the CDR3 is TGTGCCAGCTCACCAGGCGGGGGAGACAACGTCCTGACTTTC.